Each of the 5 T cell receptor beta chains below was sequenced from the same sample in a study of tumour-infiltrating T cells in Burkitt lymphoma (dated by TCRdb to 2018 to 2020). The method behind the library was the immunoSEQ multiplex PCR assay. Here the immuneACCESS table is served through TCRdb, limited to in-frame sequences with V and J called. Missing clones are a known gap in these copies; in checked studies unresolved V genes cover under half, and the rest lacks a known reason. The sample table contains over 100 clones; only one count was recorded for 80% to 90% of them. Of the sample, about 18% falls within the top ten clones. Input material: tumor tissue. The receptors originated from a human donor with Burkitt lymphoma.

The V gene is TRBV6-1, the J gene TRBJ2-7; 9 nucleotides line up with TRBD1. The CDR3 loop spans 13 amino acids. Germline assignment: CDR1 MNHNS and CDR2 SASEGT. J lost 6 bases, V lost 4 bases, and 4 bases had no gene match. The CDR3 DNA is TGTGCCAGCAGTGGGACAGGGGTAAGCGAGCAGTACTTC. Encoded protein: CASSGTGVSEQYF.

The CDR3 here is CASSSGLASYEQYF. The CDR3 nucleotides are TGTGCCAGCAGTTCTGGACTAGCTTCCTACGAGCAGTACTTC. V usage is TRBV27 and J usage is TRBJ2-7; 8 bases align to TRBD2. The V segment lost 4 bases and the J segment 1 base; nucleotides outside the gene matches: 3. The CDR3 consists of 14 residues. In germline, CDR1 is MNHEY, CDR2 SMNVEV (reference sequence).

This clone was seen once. The rearrangement joins TRBV7-3 to TRBJ2-1, with 15 bases identical to TRBD2. J gave up 10 bases and V 8 bases, and 0 bases lay outside the gene matches. CDR3 size: 12 residues. Looked up from germline, CDR1 is SGHTA and CDR2 is FQGTGA. CDR3 DNA: TGTGCCAGCGGGACTAGCGGGAGGGAGCAGTTCTTC. Its protein is CASGTSGREQFF.

This clone has just a few counts. This sequence joins TRBV7-9 and TRBJ1-1; no clear D. Germline V gene lookup returns CDR1 SEHNR and CDR2 FQNEAQ (reference sequence). The CDR3 covers 13 residues. Deletions cut 2 bases from V and 10 bases from J, with 14 bases between. CDR3 sequence (DNA): TGTGCCAGCAGCTTAATAGGGCCCCACGGAGCTTTCTTT. Translating gives CASSLIGPHGAFF.

This rearrangement joins TRBV7-6 to TRBJ2-1; D unclear. Germline V gene lookup returns CDR1 SGHVS and CDR2 FNYEAQ. This CDR3 is 16 amino acids long. The germline V and J ends were trimmed by 5 bases and 2 bases, with 16 bases remaining between them. This chain's CDR3 is CASSPSGPKPYNEQFF. The CDR3 DNA reads as TGTGCCAGCAGCCCCTCCGGCCCTAAGCCCTACAATGAGCAGTTCTTC.